This T cell receptor beta chain was found in a study of read filtering for tumor transcriptome and immune sequencing. Overall study context: Transcriptome libraries were built from DNase-treated RNA.

The library was built from roughly 400 ng RNA with molecular barcoded adaptors for alpha/delta and beta/gamma chains. Each CDR3 protein is one row after TCRdb ran MiXCR on the reads. This table has 100,000 to 150,000 distinct CDR3 sequences, under 15% appearing once. This clonotype has a count of ten or more. Germline CDR1 is MDHEN and CDR2 is SYDVKM. V lost 7 bases, J lost 2 bases, and 15 bases lay in between. CDR3 size: 15 residues. The chain carries TRBV28 and TRBJ2-1; D might be TRBD2 (5 bases). The receptor's source is a donor aged 40 or older with multiple myeloma. Specimen: a population of CD138-negative cells sorted from bone marrow. The CDR3 protein is CASKDSAFPYNEQFF. The CDR3 DNA follows: TGTGCCAGCAAGGACTCCGCCTTCCCCTACAATGAGCAGTTCTTC.